This TCR beta chain derives from a study of T cell responses to AZD1222 COVID-19 vaccine (dated by TCRdb to about 2021). Regarding the complete study: TCR sequencing was performed for roughly 250 trial participants, of whom roughly 200 were given two doses of AZD1222 and roughly 25 were given two doses of MenACWY control vaccine. Trial participants were enrolled by age into 18-55, 56-69 and 70-plus year subgroups, with about 150, 27 and 61 TCR-sequenced participants respectively. On the study overall, not on this receptor specifically: Epitopes outside the regions mutated in the B.1.351 and B.1.1.7 variants were reportedly recognized by nearly half of the unique spike-specific TCRs. Only five to seven AZD1222 recipients were SARS-CoV-2 seropositive at baseline, limiting conclusions about previously exposed vaccinees. Participants were mostly white British and included more females than males, and it was suggested by the authors that clonal diversity may have been underestimated. CD4 TCRs associated with the vaccine covered the entire spike protein, and the dominant responses were in regions 160-218 and 743-854. Because no day 14 peak-response samples were available, the repertoires could be characterized only after the peak T cell response. The 56-69-year group was small, and its depth increase did not reach significance, likely because of low power. Spike-specific TCR breadth and depth rose significantly after two AZD1222 doses compared with day 0 and with MenACWY recipients.

The CDR3 regions of human TCRbeta chains were analyzed by immunosequencing. The authors' analysis ran thus. Repertoire TCRs were checked for matches against a reference library of SARS-CoV-2-specific TCRs that had been generated using the MIRA antigen-specificity platform. Breadth meant the fraction of unique TCRs that were SARS-CoV-2-associated, whereas depth meant the fraction of total T cells that were SARS-CoV-2-associated. Using the MIRA data, each spike-specific TCR was assigned both to the spike region to which the TCR was reactive and to a CD4 or CD8 class. Log10-transformed breadth and depth values were compared by one-way ANOVA with Sidak's multiple comparisons tests. In its TCRdb copy, this immuneACCESS table keeps in-frame sequences only and misses some clones. Where compared with another copy, unresolved V genes explain less than half of these, and the others have no known cause. V, J and clone size reflect that table, while D and trimming were determined from the DNA. This sample comprises 120,000 to 150,000 clones, 85% to 90% of them detected only once. The ten largest clones represent around 5.1% of the sample.

What the time point label conveys for this sample: about 28 days (+/-7) after the second vaccine dose. AZD1222 recipients whose second dose came at about 4 weeks and those whose second dose came at about 12 weeks were combined into one group, since spike-specific TCR depth and breadth did not differ between the two schedules. Samples from vaccinated people were obtained from the UK trials COV001 and COV002, which included a single-blind randomized controlled phase 2/3 trial of AZD1222 (ChAdOx1 nCoV-19) in healthy adults. For TCRbeta chain sequencing, PBMC samples from trial participants were taken at day 0 and at day 28 after the second dose. The CDR3 spans 13 residues, from the cysteine through the phenylalanine. Of all the DNA, just the CDR3 is kept, 39 bases in frame from base 1. CDR1 and CDR2 (SNHLY, FYNNEI) derive from the germline V gene. V and J are trimmed by 6 bases and 4 bases, and the gene matches miss 2 bases of the junction.

Notes on this clone: No cognate antigen has been identified for it. No much larger clone is present one base from it, and per-base qualities are unavailable.

This receptor was identified in an adult who received the AZD1222 COVID-19 vaccine. The rearranged chain carries TRBV2 and TRBJ2-2, and 7 junction bases match TRBD2. The sample consisted of peripheral blood, taken 28 days after the second AZD1222 dose. The bases are TGTGCCAGCAGGACGGGGGGCACCGGGGAGCTGTTTTTT. Its protein product is CASRTGGTGELFF.